This T cell receptor beta chain is drawn from a study of identical twins. Each CDR3 protein is one row after TCRdb ran MiXCR on the 5' RACE reads. This table holds around 550,000 distinct CDR3 sequences, 13% to 15% found once. V lost 6 bases and J lost 4, with 9 bases in between. Germline V gene lookup returns CDR1 ENHRY and CDR2 SYGVKD. The CDR3 extends over 12 amino acids. In its sample, this clonotype was seen a few times. These data were also filed under a second study, of yellow fever vaccine responses in identical twins.

Sequenced: CD4+ T cells sorted from blood. The receptor was derived from a woman younger than 35 in good health. The rearrangement joins TRBV10-3 to TRBJ1-2, with D possibly TRBD1 on 5 matching bases. CDR3 loop: CAISRDGYGYTF. CDR3 DNA sequence: TGTGCCATCAGCAGGGACGGCTATGGCTACACCTTC.